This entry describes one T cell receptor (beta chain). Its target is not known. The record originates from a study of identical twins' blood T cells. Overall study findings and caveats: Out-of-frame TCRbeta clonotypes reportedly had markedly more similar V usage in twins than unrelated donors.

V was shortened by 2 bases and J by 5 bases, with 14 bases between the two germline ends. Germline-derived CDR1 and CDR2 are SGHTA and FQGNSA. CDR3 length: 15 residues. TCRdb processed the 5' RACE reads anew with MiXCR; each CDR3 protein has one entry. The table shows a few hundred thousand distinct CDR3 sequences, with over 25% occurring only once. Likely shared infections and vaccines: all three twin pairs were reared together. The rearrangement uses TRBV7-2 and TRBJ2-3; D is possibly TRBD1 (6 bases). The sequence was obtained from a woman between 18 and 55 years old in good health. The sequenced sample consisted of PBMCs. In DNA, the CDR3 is TGTGCCAGCAGCTTAAGAAATTTCAGGGGAGATACGCAGTATTTT. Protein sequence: CASSLRNFRGDTQYF.